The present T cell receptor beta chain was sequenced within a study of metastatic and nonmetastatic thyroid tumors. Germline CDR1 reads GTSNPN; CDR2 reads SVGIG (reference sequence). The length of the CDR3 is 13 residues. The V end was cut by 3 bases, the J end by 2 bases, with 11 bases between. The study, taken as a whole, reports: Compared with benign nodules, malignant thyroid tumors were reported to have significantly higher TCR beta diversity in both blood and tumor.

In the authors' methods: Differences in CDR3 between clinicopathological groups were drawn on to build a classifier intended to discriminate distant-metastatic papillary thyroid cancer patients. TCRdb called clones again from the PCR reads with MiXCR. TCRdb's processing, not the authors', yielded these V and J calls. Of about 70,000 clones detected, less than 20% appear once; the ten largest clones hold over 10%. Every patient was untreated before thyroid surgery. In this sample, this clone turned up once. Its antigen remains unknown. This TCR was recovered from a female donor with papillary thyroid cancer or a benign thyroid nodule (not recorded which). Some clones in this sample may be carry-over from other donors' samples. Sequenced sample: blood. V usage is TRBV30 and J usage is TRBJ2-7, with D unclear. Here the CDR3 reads CAWRAKYAYEQYF. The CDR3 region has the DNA TGTGCCTGGAGGGCCAAATACGCCTACGAGCAGTACTTC. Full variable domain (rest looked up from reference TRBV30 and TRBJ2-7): SQTIHQWPATLVQPVGSPLSLECTVEGTSNPNLYWYRQAAGRGLQLLFYSVGIGQISSEVPQNLSASRPQDRQFILSSKKLLLSDSGFYLCAWRAKYAYEQYFGPGTRLTVT.